The source of this T cell receptor beta chain is a study of blood T cell repertoires in COVID-19. For the study at large: Acute-phase and convalescent COVID-19 samples originated in the United States, Italy and Spain. PBMCs, B-cell-depleted T cells, or T cells provided the cDNA or gDNA that made up the material.

The germline gives CDR1 SNHLY, CDR2 FYNNEI. The CDR3 length is 14 residues. The trim removed 6 bases at V and 2 bases at J, leaving 7 bases unmatched. Authors' data handling: Estimation of nucleated cell counts was performed using reference gene primer amplification. Using immunoSEQ multiplex PCR, the repertoire was profiled, and TCRdb retains in-frame clones only, with some absent. V and J calls and clone size are those listed in that table; D and trimming were worked out from the DNA. The repertoire holds 95,000 to 150,000 clones, with roughly 84% as singletons. The clonotype originates from a woman aged 80 or over with acute or convalescent COVID-19. The sample taken for sequencing was peripheral blood. The rearrangement uses TRBV2 and TRBJ2-7; TRBD1 agrees at 7 bases. In DNA form, the CDR3 reads TGTGCCAGCAGCGACAGGGTCGGGCCCTACGAGCAGTACTTC. The encoded protein is CASSDRVGPYEQYF.